This T cell receptor beta chain was recorded in a study of cytomegalovirus exposure and HLA in healthy donors. V shed 1 base and J shed 0 bases, with 3 bases lying between them. Germline V gene sequence: CDR1 SSHAT, CDR2 FNYEAQ (reference sequence). This CDR3 region has 13 residues. It was with 60 Vbeta and 13 Jbeta primers that the PCR ran. Sequenced by immunoSEQ multiplex PCR; TCRdb stores in-frame clones only, minus some. Of 80,000 to 100,000 clones listed, 73% are singletons. The sequenced material came from PBMCs. The source is a man in his forties or fifties in good health and CMV-seronegative. The gene calls are TRBV7-7 and TRBJ1-1, with D uncertain. CDR3: CASSLELNTEAFF. CDR3 bases: TGTGCCAGCAGCTTAGAGCTGAACACTGAAGCTTTCTTT.